This passage covers 24 T cell receptor beta chains from one sample sequenced in a study of T cells in Graves' hyperthyroidism and ophthalmopathy. RNA transcripts were the template for amplifying TCR beta CDR3 regions. The TCR CDR3 was amplified in a first-round RT-PCR using the HTBI primer set. TCRdb re-analysed the multiplex PCR reads in MiXCR, keeping a single row per CDR3 protein. The sample has under 400,000 distinct CDR3 sequences; approximately 14% are singletons. Sequenced: blood. Receptors originate from a woman aged 55-69 years with Graves' hyperthyroidism.

This clonotype was seen repeatedly, ten times or more. The chain employs TRBV28 and TRBJ2-3, with D possibly TRBD2 on 6 matching bases. Between the trimmed V and J ends, which lost 5 bases and 0 bases, there was a span of 12 bases. Germline-derived CDR1 and CDR2 are MDHEN and SYDVKM. The CDR3 has 15 residues. The CDR3 here is CASSTASDSTDTQYF. The CDR3, as DNA: TGTGCCAGCAGTACTGCTAGCGACAGCACAGATACGCAGTATTTT.

This clonotype showed up many times. V gene TRBV7-9 combines with J gene TRBJ2-1; D ambiguous. V gave up 3 bases and J gave up 3 bases, with 9 bases separating them. Germline V gene data show CDR1 as SEHNR and CDR2 as FQNEAQ (reference sequence). The CDR3 has 14 residues. The CDR3 reads CASSFGRLYNEQFF. In DNA form, the CDR3 reads TGTGCCAGCAGCTTTGGGCGGCTCTACAATGAGCAGTTCTTC.

This clonotype has ten or more counts. The chain links TRBV27 to TRBJ2-3, with D perhaps TRBD1 (6 bases). CDR1 is MNHEY and CDR2 is SMNVEV in the germline V gene (reference sequence). V was shortened by 5 bases and J by 5 bases, with 8 bases between the two germline ends. CDR3 length: 12 residues. The CDR3 protein is CASSQGLDTQYF. The CDR3 DNA is TGTGCCAGCAGTCAGGGGTTAGATACGCAGTATTTT.

A remark on this clonotype: This may arise from a read error, as a much more abundant clone is one base away. The chain has TRBV18 and TRBJ2-1; perhaps TRBD2 as D (5 bases). V was clipped by 0 bases and J by 10 bases, with 16 bases between them. The CDR3 covers 15 residues. Germline lookup yields CDR1 KGHSH and CDR2 LQKENI. The CDR3 spells CASSPPSTPGSEQFF. The CDR3 DNA follows: TGTGCCAGCTCACCACCGTCGACTCCGGGGAGCGAGCAGTTCTTC. Based on the CDR3 plus reference TRBV18 and TRBJ2-1, the full variable domain is NAGVMQNPRHLVRRRGQEARLRCSPMKGHSHVYWYRQLPEEGLKFMVYLQKENIIDESGMPKERFSAEFPKEGPSILRIQQVVRGDSAAYFCASSPPSTPGSEQFFGPGTRLTVL.

This clonotype was seen once. A much larger clonotype is one base distant, so this may be a read error. The chain has TRBV18 and TRBJ1-2; the D gene is possibly TRBD1 (5 bases). The germline CDR1 and CDR2 sequences are KGHSH and LQKENI. V was trimmed by 6 bases and J by 0 bases, leaving 14 bases between them. This CDR3 is built from 15 residues. The DNA for the CDR3 is TGTGCCAGCTCCCTGGCCATGGGGGCTAACTATGGCTACACCTTC. Translating it yields CASSLAMGANYGYTF.

This clonotype showed up just a few times. The rearrangement uses TRBV19 and TRBJ2-3; D remains unclear. From germline, CDR1 is LNHDA and CDR2 SQIVND (reference sequence). The length of the CDR3 is 14 residues. Trimming removed 4 bases from V and 2 bases from J, with 10 bases in between. The CDR3 reads CASSKGSNTDTQYF. DNA for the CDR3: TGTGCCAGTAGTAAGGGTAGCAACACAGATACGCAGTATTTT.

The gene calls are TRBV4-1 and TRBJ1-4; no reliable D call. This CDR3 has 18 amino acids. Germline V gene lookup returns CDR1 MGHRA and CDR2 YSYEKL. Trimming stripped 0 bases from V and 7 bases from J, with 21 bases between. In DNA, the CDR3 is TGCGCCAGCAGCCAAGAAAAGCAGGCGGCACGGCCGAGTGAAAAACTGTTTTTT. Translated, it gives CASSQEKQAARPSEKLFF.

V usage is TRBV7-6 and J usage is TRBJ2-5, with TRBD1 as a possible D gene (5 bases). The CDR3 loop spans 14 amino acids. Trimming removed 5 bases at V and 1 base at J, with 11 bases between. CDR1 and CDR2 (germline): SGHVS, FNYEAQ. The CDR3 nucleotides read TGTGCCAGCAGCGGGGCGCAGGGCCAAGAGACCCAGTACTTC. Translated: CASSGAQGQETQYF.

This clonotype was observed a few times. This rearrangement joins TRBV10-3 to TRBJ2-7; D gene unclear. CDR1 ENHRY and CDR2 SYGVKD come from the germline V gene. This CDR3 spans 13 amino acids. The germline V and J ends were trimmed by 6 bases and 1 base, with 10 bases remaining between them. CDR3 DNA sequence: TGTGCCATCAGATCAGACCGTTCCTACGAGCAGTACTTC. Encoded protein: CAIRSDRSYEQYF.

For this clonotype: Given a much more abundant clone one base away, this may be a read error. A read error is likely, as this CDR3 ends without the conserved phenylalanine or tryptophan. The chain couples TRBV2 to TRBJ2-3; the match to TRBD2 covers 9 bases. Per the germline V gene, CDR1 is SNHLY and CDR2 is FYNNEI. The length of the CDR3 is 14 residues. Trimming removed 11 bases from V and 5 bases from J; junction bases left unmatched: 11. The CDR3 loop reads CAFLAGNWGDTQYL. The CDR3 nucleotides are TGTGCCTTTCTAGCGGGAAATTGGGGAGATACGCAGTATCTT.

The V and J genes are TRBV12-3 or TRBV12-4 and TRBJ2-6; no reliable D call. Trimming removed 2 bases from V and 0 bases from J, with 8 bases in between. The CDR3 contains 16 residues. CDR3 in amino acids: CASSLLQSSGANVLTF. In nucleotides, the CDR3 is TGTGCCAGCAGTTTATTGCAGAGCTCTGGGGCCAACGTCCTGACTTTC.

The rearrangement joins TRBV30 to TRBJ1-6; TRBD1 aligns across 7 bases. This CDR3 is 18 amino acids long. The germline CDR1 and CDR2 sequences are GTSNPN and SVGIG (reference sequence). With V trimmed by 2 bases and J by 5 bases, 15 bases remained unmatched. CDR3 region: CAWSPPPRGGEHNSPLHF. The CDR3 region has the DNA TGTGCCTGGAGTCCCCCGCCCAGGGGGGGGGAACATAATTCACCCCTCCACTTT.

The chain employs TRBV5-4 and TRBJ2-5; 7 bases map to TRBD1. The J segment lost 4 bases and the V segment lost 3 bases, leaving 12 bases of the junction unmatched. Germline V CDR1 and CDR2: SGHNT, YYREEE (reference sequence). This CDR3 region has 16 residues. DNA for the CDR3: TGTGCCAGCAGCTCCCCGATGACAGGGTTTCGAGAGACCCAGTACTTC. Its protein is CASSSPMTGFRETQYF.

This clonotype was seen repeatedly, ten times or more. This sequence joins TRBV11-2 and TRBJ2-1; D unresolved. Between the trimmed V and J ends, which lost 4 bases and 3 bases, there was a span of 22 bases. CDR1 is SGHAT, CDR2 FQNNGV, per germline. The CDR3 loop spans 18 amino acids. The CDR3 nucleotides read TGTGCCAGCAGCTCGCCGGTTTTTTCGGGCCATTACTACAATGAGCAGTTCTTC. This translates into CASSSPVFSGHYYNEQFF.

The chain uses TRBV6-2 or TRBV6-3 and TRBJ1-6; no clear D gene. CDR1 and CDR2 from the germline V gene are MNHEY and SVGEGT. Trimming removed 2 bases at V and 9 bases at J, with 11 bases between. This CDR3 has 14 residues. The CDR3 DNA reads as TGTGCCAGCAGTTACAGGGAAATGAGTTCACCCCTCCACTTT. Residues: CASSYREMSSPLHF.

The chain is built from TRBV6-1 and TRBJ1-5, with 9 positions matching TRBD1. The CDR3 spans 18 residues. V gave up 8 bases and J gave up 0 bases; unmatched junction bases: 14. Germline values: CDR1 MNHNS, CDR2 SASEGT. The CDR3 protein is CASGKGQGRGNSNQPQHF. CDR3 in DNA: TGTGCCAGCGGGAAGGGACAGGGAAGGGGGAATAGCAATCAGCCCCAGCATTTT.

This clonotype was seen only a few times. The chain uses TRBV9 and TRBJ2-1, with 8 nucleotides matching TRBD2. The CDR3 runs to 19 residues. Germline values: CDR1 SGDLS, CDR2 YYNGEE. J lost 0 bases, V lost 0 bases, and 11 bases had no gene match. This CDR3 reads CASSVVSAGGRGSYNEQFF. CDR3 coding DNA: TGTGCCAGCAGCGTAGTCTCGGCGGGGGGACGGGGCTCCTACAATGAGCAGTTCTTC.

This clonotype has ten or more counts. The chain joins TRBV7-9 to TRBJ1-1, with 7 bases lining up with TRBD1. The V gene end was trimmed by 5 bases and the J gene end by 4 bases; junction bases not matched to a gene: 7. Germline V gives CDR1 SEHNR, CDR2 FQNEAQ (reference sequence). This CDR3 has 14 residues. CDR3: CASSQRTGGTEAFF. DNA of the CDR3: TGTGCCAGCAGCCAAAGGACAGGAGGCACTGAAGCTTTCTTT.

This clonotype has ten or more counts. The chain uses TRBV5-1 and TRBJ1-5, with TRBD1 as a possible D gene (6 bases). The CDR3 covers 15 residues. Trimming stripped 0 bases from V and 2 bases from J, with 9 bases between. Germline CDR1 reads SGHRS; CDR2 reads YFSETQ. The CDR3 coding sequence is TGCGCCAGCAGCTTGGGACAGGCGGGCAATCAGCCCCAGCATTTT. Protein: CASSLGQAGNQPQHF.

This clonotype showed up just a few times. The J gene is TRBJ2-5, the V gene TRBV24-1; D uncertain. Trimming pared 2 bases from V and 4 bases from J, leaving 13 bases between. The germline V gene has CDR1 KGHDR and CDR2 SFDVKD. CDR3 length: 15 amino acids. The DNA for the CDR3 is TGTGCCACCAGTGATTCCACTTTTAGGGCAGAGACCCAGTACTTC. It encodes CATSDSTFRAETQYF.

The gene calls are TRBV30 and TRBJ1-5; D unclear. Germline V gene lookup returns CDR1 GTSNPN and CDR2 SVGIG (reference sequence). V shed 2 bases and J shed 6 bases, with 8 bases lying between them. This CDR3 is built from 12 residues. CDR3 sequence (DNA): TGTGCCTGGAGTCCCCCGTTTCAGCCCCAGCATTTT. It is translated as CAWSPPFQPQHF.

The sample holds many counts of this clonotype. V and J are TRBV24-1 and TRBJ2-1; D may be TRBD1 or TRBD2 (6 bases each). V lost 7 bases and J lost 4, with 10 bases in between. Germline CDR1 KGHDR, CDR2 SFDVKD. This CDR3 is built from 13 residues. This chain's CDR3 is CATREGEYNEQFF. The CDR3 DNA follows: TGTGCCACCAGGGAGGGGGAATACAATGAGCAGTTCTTC.

This clonotype was observed a handful of times. The chain is built from TRBV30 and TRBJ1-1; no reliable D call. The germline V gene has CDR1 GTSNPN and CDR2 SVGIG (reference sequence). This CDR3 is 14 amino acids long. Trimming cost V 0 bases and J 1 base, with 9 bases left between them. DNA of the CDR3: TGTGCCTGGAGTGTTAGTGGGAAGAACACTGAAGCTTTCTTT. Protein sequence: CAWSVSGKNTEAFF.

The chain combines TRBV10-3 with TRBJ2-2; possibly TRBD1 or TRBD2 for D (5 bases each). V lost 7 bases, J lost 1 base, and 10 bases lay in between. This CDR3 is 14 amino acids long. CDR1 and CDR2 (germline): ENHRY, SYGVKD. The CDR3 loop reads CAITRDLNTGELFF. CDR3 nucleotide sequence: TGTGCCATCACCCGGGACCTGAACACCGGGGAGCTGTTTTTT.